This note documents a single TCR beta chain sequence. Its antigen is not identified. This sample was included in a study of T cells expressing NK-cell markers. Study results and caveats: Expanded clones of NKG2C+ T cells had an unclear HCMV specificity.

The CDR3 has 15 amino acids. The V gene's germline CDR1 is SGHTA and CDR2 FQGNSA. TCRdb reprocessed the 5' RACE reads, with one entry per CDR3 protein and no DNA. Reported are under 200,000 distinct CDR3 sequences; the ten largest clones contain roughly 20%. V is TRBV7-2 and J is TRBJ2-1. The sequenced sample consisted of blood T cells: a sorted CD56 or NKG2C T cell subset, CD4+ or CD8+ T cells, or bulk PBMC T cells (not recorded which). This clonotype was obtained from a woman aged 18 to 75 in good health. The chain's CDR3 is CASSNVVRRVNEQFF. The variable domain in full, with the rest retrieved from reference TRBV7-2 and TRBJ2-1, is GAGVSQSPSNKVTEKGKDVELRCDPISGHTALYWYRQSLGQGLEFLIYFQGNSAPDKSGLPSDRFSAERTGGSVSTLTIQRTQQEDSAVYLCASSNVVRRVNEQFFGPGTRLTVL.